This T cell receptor beta chain is from a study of blood T cell repertoires in COVID-19. At the level of the study: Sample material is recorded as cDNA or gDNA derived from T cells, B-cell-depleted T cells, or PBMCs.

Per the study methods: Reference gene primer amplification in the assay estimated nucleated cell counts. This table comes from immunoSEQ multiplex PCR, and its TCRdb copy is limited to in-frame clones, with some not included. V, J and clone size derive from that table, while D and trimming were established from the DNA sequence. The sample consists of 240,000 or so clones, more than 75% of them appearing once. The CDR3 has 15 amino acids. Trimming pared 1 base from V and 0 bases from J, leaving 7 bases between. Germline lookup yields CDR1 LGHNA and CDR2 YNFKEQ. The sequence was obtained from an elderly man with acute or convalescent COVID-19. The rearrangement uses TRBV4-2 and TRBJ2-1; D is undetermined. Sequenced input: peripheral blood. CDR3 DNA sequence: TGTGCCAGCAGCCAAGGAACGGGCTCCTACAATGAGCAGTTCTTC. It translates to CASSQGTGSYNEQFF.